Listed here are 10 T cell receptor beta chains from one sample, sequenced in a study of Ad26.COV2.S vaccination and SARS-CoV-2 variants. Documented treatment: 15 to 20 received Ad26.COV2.S at low or high dose, single or two shots; several received placebo; per-sample allocation not given. It was on day 63 after the first vaccine or placebo injection that samples were taken. The data were produced by immunoSEQ multiplex PCR, yet TCRdb's version contains in-frame clones alone and is incomplete. In the table there are 200,000 to 250,000 clones, 70% to 90% of which are singletons. Sequenced material: peripheral blood, taken in a trial of Ad26.COV2.S vaccine versus placebo. The receptors come from a person aged 18 to 59 who received the Ad26.COV2.S COVID-19 vaccine or a placebo.

The chain has TRBV6-5 and TRBJ1-2; D remains unclear. CDR1 is MNHEY and CDR2 is SVGAGI in the germline V gene. V was cut by 4 bases and J by 3 bases, with 12 bases left in between. The CDR3 contains 14 residues. This CDR3 is CASSSPGRDYGYTF. The CDR3 coding sequence is TGTGCCAGCAGTTCTCCGGGAAGGGACTATGGCTACACCTTC.

V and J are TRBV7-2 and TRBJ2-1; D unresolved. V lost 4 bases and J 9 bases, leaving 13 bases between the germline ends. Germline-derived CDR1 and CDR2 are SGHTA and FQGNSA. There are 13 residues in the CDR3. CDR3 sequence (DNA): TGTGCCAGCAGCTCGCCCCTTGAGGTTGAGCAGTTCTTC. This codes for CASSSPLEVEQFF.

The V call is TRBV5-5, the J call TRBJ2-7, with no clear D. This CDR3 contains 14 residues. V lost 5 bases, J lost 2 bases, and 14 bases lay in between. Germline CDR1 and CDR2: SGHKS and YYEKEE (reference sequence). The CDR3 sequence is CASSWASGPYEQYF. The CDR3 bases are TGTGCCAGCAGTTGGGCTAGTGGCCCCTACGAGCAGTACTTC.

The DNA of the CDR3 is TGTGCCAGCTCACGGGACGGTGGCTACACCTTC. It codes for CASSRDGGYTF. The chain uses TRBV18 and TRBJ1-2; tentative D call: TRBD1 (5 bases). Germline CDR1 and CDR2: KGHSH and LQKENI. This CDR3 comprises 11 residues. The V end was cut by 4 bases, the J end by 7 bases, with 7 bases between.

V and J are TRBV20-1 and TRBJ2-3; D might be TRBD1 (5 bases). The CDR3 has 12 residues. The germline V and J ends were trimmed by 3 bases and 6 bases, with 10 bases remaining between them. The germline gives CDR1 DFQATT, CDR2 SNEGSKA (reference sequence). The CDR3 loop is CSASLRGDTQYF. The DNA for the CDR3 is TGCAGTGCTAGTCTTAGGGGCGATACGCAGTATTTT.

The rearrangement links TRBV6-6 to TRBJ1-4; TRBD1 matches at 9 bases. This CDR3 region has 15 residues. The V and J ends lost 5 bases and 8 bases, in that order; junction bases with no gene match: 9. Germline CDR1 MNHNY, CDR2 SVGAGI (reference sequence). The CDR3 loop reads CASSAPTGGREKLFF. DNA of the CDR3: TGTGCCAGCAGTGCACCGACAGGGGGAAGAGAAAAACTGTTTTTT.

V is TRBV28 and J is TRBJ1-1; D is perhaps TRBD1 (5 bases). V was trimmed by 6 bases and J by 8 bases, leaving 19 bases between them. CDR1 and CDR2 from the germline V gene are MDHEN and SYDVKM. CDR3 length equals 14 residues. CDR3 region: CASRPIQTVREAFF. In DNA form, the CDR3 reads TGTGCCAGCAGACCCATTCAGACAGTAAGGGAAGCTTTCTTT.

This chain joins TRBV28 and TRBJ2-5; weak D call: TRBD1 (8 bases). The CDR3 consists of 15 residues. Trimming left V 5 bases short and J 5 bases short, with 18 bases between. The V gene's germline CDR1 is MDHEN and CDR2 SYDVKM. This CDR3 reads CASSPNRGGRETQYF. The CDR3 nucleotides read TGTGCCAGCAGTCCAAACAGGGGGGGACGGGAGACCCAGTACTTC.

V and J are TRBV18 and TRBJ2-4, with 9 bases that match TRBD1. Germline trimming cut 3 bases from V and 7 bases from J; bases unmatched to any gene: 7. This CDR3 has 15 residues. Germline lookup yields CDR1 KGHSH and CDR2 LQKENI. CDR3 sequence: CASSPTGGTRNIQYF. The DNA for the CDR3 is TGTGCCAGCTCACCGACAGGGGGAACAAGGAACATTCAGTACTTC.

The V gene is TRBV5-6, the J gene TRBJ1-1, with D perhaps TRBD1 (6 bases). Deletions cut 4 bases from V and 2 bases from J, with 15 bases between. Germline CDR1 SGHDT, CDR2 YYEEEE. This CDR3 is 15 amino acids long. CDR3 loop: CASSMTGTLNTEAFF. The CDR3 region has the DNA TGTGCCAGCAGCATGACCGGGACACTAAACACTGAAGCTTTCTTT. The whole variable domain, remainder taken from reference TRBV5-6 and TRBJ1-1, is DAGVTQSPTHLIKTRGQQVTLRCSPKSGHDTVSWYQQALGQGPQFIFQYYEEEERQRGNFPDRFSGHQFPNYSSELNVNALLLGDSALYLCASSMTGTLNTEAFFGQGTRLTVV.